These T cell receptor beta chains were read from a single sample in a study of T-cell reconstitution after alpha-beta-depleted transplantation in children. TCRdb processed the PCR reads anew with MiXCR; each CDR3 protein has one entry. In the table there are more than 550,000 distinct CDR3 sequences, under 12% of which are singletons. Sample: PBMCs from the stem cell graft donor, taken from the stem cell graft. Receptors were obtained from a human donor who donated a stem cell graft to a child with acute myeloid leukemia. The CDR3 runs from the conserved cysteine through the conserved F or W.

16,TRBJ1-5,TRBV20-1,CSARGGTDLSNQPQHF
15,TRBJ2-1,TRBV7-2,CASSYPGTSNNEQFF
16,TRBJ2-1,TRBV3-1,CASSQENQGYYNEQFF
14,TRBJ2-1,TRBV3-1,CASSQDRASAEQFF
14,TRBJ2-5,TRBV10-3,CAISESRPQETQYF
16,TRBJ2-7,TRBV4-2,CASSQEIGTGPYEQYF
14,TRBJ1-1,TRBV5-1,CASSSRESDTEAFF
14,TRBJ2-7,TRBV6-5,CASSYPDSAYEQYF
13,TRBJ2-7,TRBV2,CASSRTVAGEQYF
13,TRBJ1-5,TRBV12-3/TRBV12-4,CASSSTGVQPQHF
16,TRBJ2-5,TRBV18,CASSPSRGLSQETQYF
13,TRBJ2-3,TRBV4-2,CASSRLREDTQYF
17,TRBJ2-1,TRBV5-1,CASSLGVRGTTCNEQFF
13,TRBJ2-5,TRBV29-1,CSVEVGRAVPQYF
12,TRBJ2-5,TRBV29-1,CSVEAEQETQYF
17,TRBJ2-1,TRBV6-1,CASSQTPGRQGINEQFF